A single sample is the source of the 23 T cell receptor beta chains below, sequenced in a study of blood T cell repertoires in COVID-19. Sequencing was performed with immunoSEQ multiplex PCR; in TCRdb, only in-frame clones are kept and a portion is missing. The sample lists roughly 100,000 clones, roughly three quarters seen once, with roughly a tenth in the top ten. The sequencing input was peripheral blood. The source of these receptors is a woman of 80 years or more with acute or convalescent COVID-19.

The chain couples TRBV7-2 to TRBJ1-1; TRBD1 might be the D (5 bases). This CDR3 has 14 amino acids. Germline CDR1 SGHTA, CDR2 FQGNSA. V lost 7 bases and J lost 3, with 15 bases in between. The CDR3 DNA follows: TGTGCCAGCACCCTAAGGGGTGGCGACACTGAAGCTTTCTTT. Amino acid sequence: CASTLRGGDTEAFF. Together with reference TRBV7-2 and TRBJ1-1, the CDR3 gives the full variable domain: GAGVSQSPSNKVTEKGKDVELRCDPISGHTALYWYRQSLGQGLEFLIYFQGNSAPDKSGLPSDRFSAERTGGSVSTLTIQRTQQEDSAVYLCASTLRGGDTEAFFGQGTRLTVV.

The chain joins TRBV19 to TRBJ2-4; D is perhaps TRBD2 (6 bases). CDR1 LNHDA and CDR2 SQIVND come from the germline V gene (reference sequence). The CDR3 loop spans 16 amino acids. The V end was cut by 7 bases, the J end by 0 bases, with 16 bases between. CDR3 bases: TGTGCCAGTAACAACGGGGGATTCCTAGCCAAAAACATTCAGTACTTC. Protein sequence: CASNNGGFLAKNIQYF.

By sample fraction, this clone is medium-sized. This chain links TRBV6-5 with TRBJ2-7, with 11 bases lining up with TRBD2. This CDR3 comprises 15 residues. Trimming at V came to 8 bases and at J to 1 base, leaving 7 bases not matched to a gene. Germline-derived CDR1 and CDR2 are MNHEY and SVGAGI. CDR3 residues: CASALAGAKSYEQYF. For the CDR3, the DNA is TGTGCCAGCGCACTAGCGGGGGCTAAGTCCTACGAGCAGTACTTC.

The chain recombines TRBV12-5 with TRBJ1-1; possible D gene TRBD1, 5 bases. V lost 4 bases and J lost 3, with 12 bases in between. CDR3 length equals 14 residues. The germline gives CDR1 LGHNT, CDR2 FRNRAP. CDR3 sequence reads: CASGSPWGDTEAFF. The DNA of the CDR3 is TGTGCTAGTGGTTCCCCCTGGGGGGACACTGAAGCTTTCTTT.

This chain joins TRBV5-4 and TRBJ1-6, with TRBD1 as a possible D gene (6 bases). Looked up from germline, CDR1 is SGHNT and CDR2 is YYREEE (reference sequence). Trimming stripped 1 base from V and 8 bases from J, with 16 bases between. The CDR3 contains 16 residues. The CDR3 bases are TGTGCCAGCAGCTTGAGGGCGGGGGCGGAGGATTCACCCCTCCACTTT. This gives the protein CASSLRAGAEDSPLHF.

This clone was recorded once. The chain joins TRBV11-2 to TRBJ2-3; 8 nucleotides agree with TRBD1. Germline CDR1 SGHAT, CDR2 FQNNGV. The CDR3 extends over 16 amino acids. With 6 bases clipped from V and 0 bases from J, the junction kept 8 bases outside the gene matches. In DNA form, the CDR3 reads TGTGCCAGCAGTTCTCAGGGGGCACCTAGCACAGATACGCAGTATTTT. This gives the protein CASSSQGAPSTDTQYF.

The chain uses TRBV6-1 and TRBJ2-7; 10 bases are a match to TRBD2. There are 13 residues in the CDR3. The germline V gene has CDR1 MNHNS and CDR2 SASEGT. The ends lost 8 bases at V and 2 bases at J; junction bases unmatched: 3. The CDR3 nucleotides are TGTGCCAGCCGGACTAGCGGAGCCTACGAGCAGTACTTC. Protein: CASRTSGAYEQYF.

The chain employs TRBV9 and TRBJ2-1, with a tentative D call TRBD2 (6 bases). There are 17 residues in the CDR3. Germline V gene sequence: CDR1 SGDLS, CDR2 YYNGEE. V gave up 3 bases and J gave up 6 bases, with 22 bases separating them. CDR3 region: CASSARDSRTSANEQFF. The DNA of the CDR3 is TGTGCCAGCAGCGCCCGGGACTCTAGGACTTCCGCCAATGAGCAGTTCTTC.

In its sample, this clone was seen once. CDR3 sequence reads: CASSSRPGQYYEQYF. The CDR3 nucleotides are TGTGCCAGCAGTTCAAGACCGGGACAGTACTACGAGCAGTACTTC. This sequence joins TRBV27 and TRBJ2-7; 7 bases are a match to TRBD1. V shed 4 bases and J 3 bases; nucleotides not matched to a gene: 9. The V gene's germline CDR1 is MNHEY and CDR2 SMNVEV (reference sequence). CDR3 length equals 15 residues.

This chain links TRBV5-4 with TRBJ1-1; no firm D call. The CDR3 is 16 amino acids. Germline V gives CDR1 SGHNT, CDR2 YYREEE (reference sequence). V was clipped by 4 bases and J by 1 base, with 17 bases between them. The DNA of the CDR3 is TGTGCCAGCAGCCCGGGAGGGATTCGTGCGAACACTGAAGCTTTCTTT. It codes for CASSPGGIRANTEAFF.

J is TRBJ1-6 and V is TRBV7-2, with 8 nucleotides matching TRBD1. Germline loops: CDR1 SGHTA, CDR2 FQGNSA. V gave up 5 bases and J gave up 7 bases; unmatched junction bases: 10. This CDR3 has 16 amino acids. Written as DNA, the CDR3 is TGTGCCAGCAGCGAGAGGACAGGGTCTGGGAATTCACCCCTCCACTTT. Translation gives CASSERTGSGNSPLHF.

The DNA of the CDR3 is TGTGCCAGCAGCCAAGGAGGTTCCTACAATGAGCAGTTCTTC. The encoded protein is CASSQGGSYNEQFF. The J gene is TRBJ2-1, the V gene TRBV3-1 (or the pseudogene TRBV3-2); D is unresolved. The CDR3 sequence is 14 residues long. Germline V gene lookup returns CDR1 LGHDT and CDR2 YNNKEL (reference sequence). The ends were cut back, 1 base at V and 1 base at J, with 5 bases in the middle.

The CDR3 is CASSLRREPYEQYF. DNA of the CDR3: TGTGCCAGCAGCTTACGACGGGAACCCTACGAGCAGTACTTC. The rearrangement links TRBV5-8 to TRBJ2-7; D might be TRBD2 (5 bases). The CDR3 is 14 residues long. The V gene's germline CDR1 is SGHTS and CDR2 YDEGEE. Trimming pared 2 bases from V and 2 bases from J, leaving 11 bases between.

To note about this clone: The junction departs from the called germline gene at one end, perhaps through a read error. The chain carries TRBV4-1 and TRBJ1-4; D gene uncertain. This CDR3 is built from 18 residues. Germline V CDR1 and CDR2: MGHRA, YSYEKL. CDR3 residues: CTSSQLKGGRWANEKLFF. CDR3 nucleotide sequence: TGCACCAGCAGCCAACTAAAGGGAGGACGATGGGCTAATGAAAAACTGTTTTTT.

Here the CDR3 reads CASSLVGAYGYTF. In DNA form, the CDR3 reads TGTGCCAGCAGCTTAGTGGGAGCCTATGGCTACACCTTC. This chain links TRBV7-9 with TRBJ1-2; D gene uncertain. Trimming removed 1 base at V and 4 bases at J, with 7 bases between. The CDR3 totals 13 residues. CDR1 and CDR2 from the germline V gene are SEHNR and FQNEAQ (reference sequence).

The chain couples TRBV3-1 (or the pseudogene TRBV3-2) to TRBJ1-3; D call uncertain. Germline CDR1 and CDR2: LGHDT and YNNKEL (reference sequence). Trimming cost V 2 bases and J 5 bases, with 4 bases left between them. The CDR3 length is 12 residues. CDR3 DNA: TGTGCCAGCAGCCAATACAGAAACACCATATATTTT. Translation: CASSQYRNTIYF.

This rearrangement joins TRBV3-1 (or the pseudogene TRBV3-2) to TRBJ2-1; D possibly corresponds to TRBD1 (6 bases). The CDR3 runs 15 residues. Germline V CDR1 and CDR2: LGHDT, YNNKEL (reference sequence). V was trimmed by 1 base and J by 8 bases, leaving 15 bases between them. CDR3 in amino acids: CASSQVWAQGHEQFF. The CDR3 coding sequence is TGTGCCAGCAGCCAAGTTTGGGCACAGGGACATGAGCAGTTCTTC.

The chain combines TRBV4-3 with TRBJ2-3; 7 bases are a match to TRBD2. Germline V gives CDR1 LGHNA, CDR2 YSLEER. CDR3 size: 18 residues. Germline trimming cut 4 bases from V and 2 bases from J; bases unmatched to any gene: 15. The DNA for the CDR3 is TGCGCCAGCAGCCTTGCTACCTCGCGGGGGATTTACACAGATACGCAGTATTTT. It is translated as CASSLATSRGIYTDTQYF.

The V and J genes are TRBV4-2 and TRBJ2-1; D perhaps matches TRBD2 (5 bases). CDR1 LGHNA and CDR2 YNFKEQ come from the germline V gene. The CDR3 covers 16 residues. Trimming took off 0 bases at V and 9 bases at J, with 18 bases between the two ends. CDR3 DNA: TGTGCCAGCAGCCAAGAGGTTTCGGGGTTAGGGATTGAGCAGTTCTTC. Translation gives CASSQEVSGLGIEQFF.

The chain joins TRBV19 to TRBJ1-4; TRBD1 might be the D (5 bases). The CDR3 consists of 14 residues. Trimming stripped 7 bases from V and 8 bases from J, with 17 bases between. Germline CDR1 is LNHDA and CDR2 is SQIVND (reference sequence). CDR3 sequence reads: CASTHPGRGEKLFF. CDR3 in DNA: TGTGCCAGTACCCACCCCGGACGGGGGGAAAAACTGTTTTTT.

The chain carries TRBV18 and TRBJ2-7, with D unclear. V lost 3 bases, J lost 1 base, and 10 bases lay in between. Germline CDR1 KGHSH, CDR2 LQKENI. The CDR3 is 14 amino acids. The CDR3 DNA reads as TGTGCCAGCTCACCCTCAACAGTTTCCTACGAGCAGTACTTC. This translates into CASSPSTVSYEQYF.

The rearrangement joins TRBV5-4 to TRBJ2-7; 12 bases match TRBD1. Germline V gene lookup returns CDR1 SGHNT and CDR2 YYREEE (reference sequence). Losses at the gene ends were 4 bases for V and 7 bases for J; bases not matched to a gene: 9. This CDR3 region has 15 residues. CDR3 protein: CASSTPGQGAGEQYF. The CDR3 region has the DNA TGTGCCAGCAGCACCCCGGGACAGGGGGCAGGGGAGCAGTACTTC.

The CDR3 region has the DNA TGTGCCAGCAGCCTTCACCAGGGGAGCTCCTACGAGCAGTACTTC. It encodes CASSLHQGSSYEQYF. This chain connects TRBV14 to TRBJ2-7, with a weak D call TRBD1 (6 bases). V gave up 4 bases and J gave up 0 bases, with 13 bases separating them. The CDR3 covers 15 residues. CDR1 and CDR2 (germline): SGHDN, FVKESK.